The clone carrying this T cell receptor (beta chain) was observed at least ten times. What it recognizes is unknown. The sample belongs to a study of read filtering for tumor transcriptome and immune sequencing. Study summary: DNase treatment preceded whole-transcriptome library preparation. RNA-seq yielded only roughly 75 to 1,300 TCR reads, IR-seq about 4.05 to 11 million.

Molecular barcoded adaptors covering alpha/delta and beta/gamma chains were used on 400 to 450 ng RNA. TCRdb independently ran MiXCR on the reads; one entry per CDR3 protein. The repertoire holds around 26,000 distinct CDR3 sequences, with roughly 14% as singletons. Findings and limits, study-wide: Correlation between methods rose after single-read clonotypes were removed.

The sample taken for sequencing was a population of CD138-negative cells sorted from bone marrow. This receptor was taken from a donor at least 40 years old with multiple myeloma.

The CDR3 region is CASTIDGTYNEQFF. The CDR3 nucleotides are TGTGCCAGCACCATAGACGGGACCTACAATGAGCAGTTCTTC. The genes are TRBV7-9 and TRBJ2-1; D may be TRBD2 (5 bases). The V gene's germline CDR1 is SEHNR and CDR2 FQNEAQ (reference sequence). Trimming pared 7 bases from V and 2 bases from J, leaving 12 bases between. The length of the CDR3 is 14 residues.